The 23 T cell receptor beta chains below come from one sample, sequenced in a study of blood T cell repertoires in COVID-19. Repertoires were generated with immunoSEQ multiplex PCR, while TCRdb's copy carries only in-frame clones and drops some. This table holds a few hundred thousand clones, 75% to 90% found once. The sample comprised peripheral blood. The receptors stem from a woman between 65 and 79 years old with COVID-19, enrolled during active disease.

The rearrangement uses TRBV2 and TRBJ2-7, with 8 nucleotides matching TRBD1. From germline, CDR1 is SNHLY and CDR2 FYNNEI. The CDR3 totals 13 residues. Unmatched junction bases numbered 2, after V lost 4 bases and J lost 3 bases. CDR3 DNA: TGTGCCAGCAGTGTAGGACAGGGCTACGAGCAGTACTTC. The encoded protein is CASSVGQGYEQYF.

The CDR3 loop is CASSDLQGNTEAFF. The DNA of the CDR3 is TGTGCCAGCAGTGACCTACAGGGGAACACTGAAGCTTTCTTT. The chain is built from TRBV25-1 and TRBJ1-1; D is perhaps TRBD1 (6 bases). Germline CDR1 is MGHDK and CDR2 is SYGVNS. V lost 3 bases, J lost 1 base, and 9 bases lay in between. This CDR3 region has 14 residues.

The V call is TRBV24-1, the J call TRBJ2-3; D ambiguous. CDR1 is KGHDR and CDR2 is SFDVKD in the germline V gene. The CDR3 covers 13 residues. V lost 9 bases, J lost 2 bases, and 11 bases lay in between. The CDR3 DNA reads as TGTGCCACCGGAACAGCCCCCACAGATACGCAGTATTTT. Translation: CATGTAPTDTQYF.

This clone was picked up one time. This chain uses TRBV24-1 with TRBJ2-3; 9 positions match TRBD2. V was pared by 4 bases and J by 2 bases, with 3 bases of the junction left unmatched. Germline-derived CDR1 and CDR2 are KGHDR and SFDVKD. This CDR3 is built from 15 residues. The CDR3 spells CATSDPSGNTDTQYF. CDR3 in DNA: TGTGCCACCAGTGACCCTAGCGGGAACACAGATACGCAGTATTTT.

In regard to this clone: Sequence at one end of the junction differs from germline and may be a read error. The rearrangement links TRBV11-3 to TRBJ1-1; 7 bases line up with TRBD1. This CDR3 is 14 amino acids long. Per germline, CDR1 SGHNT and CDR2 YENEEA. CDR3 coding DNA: TGTGCTAGCAGCACAGGACAGGTGAACACTGAAGCTTTCTTT. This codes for CASSTGQVNTEAFF.

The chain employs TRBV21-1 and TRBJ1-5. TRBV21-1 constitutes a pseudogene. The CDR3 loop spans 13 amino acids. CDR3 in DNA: TGTGCCAGCAGCAAAGAGGAGAATCAGCCCCAGCATTTT. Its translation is CASSKEENQPQHF.

CDR3 sequence reads: CAIRGTLDTGELFF. CDR3 in DNA: TGTGCCATCAGAGGGACACTGGACACCGGGGAGCTGTTTTTT. This chain links TRBV10-3 with TRBJ2-2, with TRBD1 as a possible D gene (6 bases). This CDR3 is built from 14 residues. Germline assignment: CDR1 ENHRY and CDR2 SYGVKD. V was pared by 6 bases and J by 3 bases, with 11 bases between.

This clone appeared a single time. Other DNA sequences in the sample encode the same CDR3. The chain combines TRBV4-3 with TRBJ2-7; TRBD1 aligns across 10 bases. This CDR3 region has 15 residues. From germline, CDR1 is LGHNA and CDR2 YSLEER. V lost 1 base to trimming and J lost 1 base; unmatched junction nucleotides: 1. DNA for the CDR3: TGCGCCAGCAGCCAAGGACAGGGGGCATCCTACGAGCAGTACTTC. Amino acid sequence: CASSQGQGASYEQYF.

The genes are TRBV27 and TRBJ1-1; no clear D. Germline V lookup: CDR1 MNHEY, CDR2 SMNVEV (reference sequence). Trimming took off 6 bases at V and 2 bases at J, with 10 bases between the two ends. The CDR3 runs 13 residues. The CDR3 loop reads CASSTPVNTEAFF. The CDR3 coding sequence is TGTGCCAGCAGCACCCCAGTTAACACTGAAGCTTTCTTT.

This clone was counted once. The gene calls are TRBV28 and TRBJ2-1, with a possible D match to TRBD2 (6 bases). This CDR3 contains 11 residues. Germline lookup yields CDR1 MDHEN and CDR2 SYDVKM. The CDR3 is CGTNEGDEQFF. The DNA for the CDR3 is TGTGGGACTAATGAAGGGGATGAGCAGTTCTTC. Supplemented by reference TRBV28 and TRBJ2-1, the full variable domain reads DVKVTQSSRYLVKRTGEKVFLECVQDMDHENMFWYRQDPGLGLRLIYFSYDVKMKEKGDIPEGYSVSREKKERFSLILESASTNQTSMYLCGTNEGDEQFFGPGTRLTVL.

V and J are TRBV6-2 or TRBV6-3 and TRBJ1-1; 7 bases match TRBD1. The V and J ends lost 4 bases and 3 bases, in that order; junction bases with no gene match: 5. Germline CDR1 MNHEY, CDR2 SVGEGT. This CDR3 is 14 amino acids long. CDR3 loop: CASSFEQGYTEAFF. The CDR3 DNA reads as TGTGCCAGCAGTTTCGAACAGGGGTACACTGAAGCTTTCTTT.

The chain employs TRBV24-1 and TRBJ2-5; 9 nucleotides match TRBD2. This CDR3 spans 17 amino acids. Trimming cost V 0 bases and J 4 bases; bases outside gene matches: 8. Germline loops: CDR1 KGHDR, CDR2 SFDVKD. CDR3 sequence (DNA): TGTGCCACCAGTGATTTGCATCCAGCGGGAGGCGGAGAGACCCAGTACTTC. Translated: CATSDLHPAGGGETQYF.

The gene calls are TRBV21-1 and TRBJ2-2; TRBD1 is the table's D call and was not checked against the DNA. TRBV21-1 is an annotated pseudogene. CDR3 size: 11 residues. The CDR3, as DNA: TGCGGGGACAGGGAAGGCGGGGAGCTGTTTTTT. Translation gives CGDREGGELFF.

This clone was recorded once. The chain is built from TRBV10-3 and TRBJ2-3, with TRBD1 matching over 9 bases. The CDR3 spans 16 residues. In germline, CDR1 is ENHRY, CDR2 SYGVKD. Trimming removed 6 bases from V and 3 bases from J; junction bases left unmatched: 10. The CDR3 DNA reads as TGTGCCATCAGAGAGGGACAGGGCGTTGTTACAGATACGCAGTATTTT. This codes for CAIREGQGVVTDTQYF.

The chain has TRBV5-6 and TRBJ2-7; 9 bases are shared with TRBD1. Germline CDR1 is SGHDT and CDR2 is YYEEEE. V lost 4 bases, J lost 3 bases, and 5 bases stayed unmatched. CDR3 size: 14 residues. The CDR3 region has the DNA TGTGCCAGCAGCCGGGGACAGGGACTCTACGAGCAGTACTTC. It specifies CASSRGQGLYEQYF.

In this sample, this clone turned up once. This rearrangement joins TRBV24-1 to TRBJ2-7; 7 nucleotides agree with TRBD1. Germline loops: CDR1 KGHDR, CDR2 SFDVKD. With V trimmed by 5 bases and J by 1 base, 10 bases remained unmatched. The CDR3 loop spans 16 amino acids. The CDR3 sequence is CATSAPRDSTSYEQYF. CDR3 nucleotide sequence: TGTGCCACCAGTGCCCCCCGGGACAGTACTTCCTACGAGCAGTACTTC.

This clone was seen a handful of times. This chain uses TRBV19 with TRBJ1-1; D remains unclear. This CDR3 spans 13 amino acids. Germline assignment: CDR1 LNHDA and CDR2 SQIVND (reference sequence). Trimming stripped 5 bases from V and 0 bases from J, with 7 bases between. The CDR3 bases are TGTGCCAGTAGTCTAATCATGAACACTGAAGCTTTCTTT. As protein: CASSLIMNTEAFF. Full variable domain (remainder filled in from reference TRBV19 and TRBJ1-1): DGGITQSPKYLFRKEGQNVTLSCEQNLNHDAMYWYRQDPGQGLRLIYYSQIVNDFQKGDIAEGYSVSREKKESFPLTVTSAQKNPTAFYLCASSLIMNTEAFFGQGTRLTVV.

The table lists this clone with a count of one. For the CDR3, the DNA is TGTGCCAGCCAGGGGATCTATGAGCAGTTCTTC. Its translation: CASQGIYEQFF. V gene TRBV28 combines with J gene TRBJ2-1; a weak D match, TRBD1 (6 bases). Germline lookup yields CDR1 MDHEN and CDR2 SYDVKM. Trimming cost V 8 bases and J 8 bases, with 10 bases left between them. This CDR3 contains 11 residues.

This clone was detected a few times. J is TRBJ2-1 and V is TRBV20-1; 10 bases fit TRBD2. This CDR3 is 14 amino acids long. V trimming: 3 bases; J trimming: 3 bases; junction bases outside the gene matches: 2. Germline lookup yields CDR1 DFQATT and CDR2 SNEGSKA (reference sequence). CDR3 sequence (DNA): TGCAGTGCTAGTAGGACTAGCGGCTACAATGAGCAGTTCTTC. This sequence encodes CSASRTSGYNEQFF.

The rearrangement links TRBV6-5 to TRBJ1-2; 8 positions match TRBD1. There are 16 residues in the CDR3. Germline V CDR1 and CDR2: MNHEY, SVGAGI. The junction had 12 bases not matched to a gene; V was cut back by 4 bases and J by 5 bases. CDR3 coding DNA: TGTGCCAGCAGTTTGGGCAGGGGGCAAGGTCGGTATGGCTACACCTTC. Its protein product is CASSLGRGQGRYGYTF.

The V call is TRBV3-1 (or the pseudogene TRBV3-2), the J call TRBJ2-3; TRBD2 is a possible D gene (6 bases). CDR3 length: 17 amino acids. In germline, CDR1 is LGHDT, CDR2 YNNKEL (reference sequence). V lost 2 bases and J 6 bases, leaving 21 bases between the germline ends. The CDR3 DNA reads TGTGCCAGCAGCCAAAGGATACCGGGAGCCGGGGTGGATACGCAGTATTTT. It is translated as CASSQRIPGAGVDTQYF.

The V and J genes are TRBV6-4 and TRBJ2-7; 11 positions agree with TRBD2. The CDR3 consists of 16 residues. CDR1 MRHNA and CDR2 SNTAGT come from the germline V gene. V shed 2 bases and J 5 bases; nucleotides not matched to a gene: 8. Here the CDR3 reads CASSDLLAGGTDEQYF. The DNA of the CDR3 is TGTGCCAGCAGTGACCTTCTAGCGGGAGGCACCGACGAGCAGTACTTC.

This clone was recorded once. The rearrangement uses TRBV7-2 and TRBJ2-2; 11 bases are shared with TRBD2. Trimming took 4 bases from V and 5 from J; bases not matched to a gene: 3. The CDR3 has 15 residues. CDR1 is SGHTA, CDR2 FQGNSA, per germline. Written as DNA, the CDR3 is TGTGCCAGCAGCTCACTAGCGGGAGTTACCGGGGAGCTGTTTTTT. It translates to CASSSLAGVTGELFF.